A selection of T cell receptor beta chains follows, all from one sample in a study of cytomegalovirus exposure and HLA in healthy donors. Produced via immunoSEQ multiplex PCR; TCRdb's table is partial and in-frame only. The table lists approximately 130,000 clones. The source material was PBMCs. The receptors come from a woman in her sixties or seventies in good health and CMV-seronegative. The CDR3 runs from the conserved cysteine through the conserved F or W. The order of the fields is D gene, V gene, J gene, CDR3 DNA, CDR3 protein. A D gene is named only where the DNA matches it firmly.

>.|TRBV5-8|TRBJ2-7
TGTGCCAGCAGCTTGCGTGGTGGCACGCTCTCCTACGAGCAGTACTTC
CASSLRGGTLSYEQYF
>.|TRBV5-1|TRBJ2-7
TGCGCCAGCAGGTCCAAACCTAGCTCCTACGAGCAGTACTTC
CASRSKPSSYEQYF
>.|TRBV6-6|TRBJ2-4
TGTGCCAGCAGAGATATCGGCGGCATTCAGTACTTC
CASRDIGGIQYF
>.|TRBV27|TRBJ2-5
TGTGCCAGCAGCTACGGACTAAACCAAGAGACCCAGTACTTC
CASSYGLNQETQYF
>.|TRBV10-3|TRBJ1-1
TGTGCCATCAGTCAGAACACTGAAGCTTTCTTT
CAISQNTEAFF
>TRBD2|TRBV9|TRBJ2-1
TGTGCCAGCAGCGCACGGACTAGCGGGGGGGCCGCTGAGCAGTTCTTC
CASSARTSGGAAEQFF
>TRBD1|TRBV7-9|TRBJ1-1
TGTGCCAGCAGCGTCTACCGGGACAGGGGGGACACTGAAGCTTTCTTT
CASSVYRDRGDTEAFF
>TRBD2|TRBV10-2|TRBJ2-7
TGCGCCAGCAGTGCGGCGGGAGTGGTCCACGAGCAGTACTTC
CASSAAGVVHEQYF
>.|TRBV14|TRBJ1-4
TGTGCCAGCAGCAGAGGGGGAAGCGGTGAAAAACTGTTTTTT
CASSRGGSGEKLFF
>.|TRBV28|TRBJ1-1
TGTGCCAGCAGTTTATCTCTGAACACTGAAGCTTTCTTT
CASSLSLNTEAFF
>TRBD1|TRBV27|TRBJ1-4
TGTGCCAGCGGACCACCCCCGCCGCACAGGGGGGGTGAAAAACTGTTTTTT
CASGPPPPHRGGEKLFF
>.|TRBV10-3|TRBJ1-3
TGTGCCATCAGTGTCGGGGGGGCCACCTCTGGAAACACCATATATTTT
CAISVGGATSGNTIYF
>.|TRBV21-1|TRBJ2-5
TGTGCCAGCAGCAAGAGTAGAAGAGAAGAGACCCAGTACTTC
CASSKSRREETQYF
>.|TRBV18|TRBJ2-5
TGTGCCAGCTCACCAGGGCGTCAAGAGACCCAGTACTTC
CASSPGRQETQYF
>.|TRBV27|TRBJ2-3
TGTGCCAGCAGTTTCCGACAGGTGCTACTGACTAGCACAGATACGCAGTATTTT
CASSFRQVLLTSTDTQYF
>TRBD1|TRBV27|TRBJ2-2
TGTGCCAGCCAGGGGGTTTTAAACACCGGGGAGCTGTTTTTT
CASQGVLNTGELFF
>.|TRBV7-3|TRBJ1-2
TGTGCCAGCAGCTTAAGCAGGACGGGAGGCTACACCTTC
CASSLSRTGGYTF
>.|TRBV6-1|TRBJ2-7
TGTGCCAGCAGTGATTCCGGGATTTACGAGCAGTACTTC
CASSDSGIYEQYF
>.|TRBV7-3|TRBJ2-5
TGTGCCAGCAGCTTGATGGGGGCAGAGACCCAGTACTTC
CASSLMGAETQYF
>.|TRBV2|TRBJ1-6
TGTGCCAGCAGTAACCAACCAGGGACCTATAATTCACCCCTCCACTTT
CASSNQPGTYNSPLHF
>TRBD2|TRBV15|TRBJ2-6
TGTGCCACCAGCAGAACAAGGGGAGGGCCTGGGGCCAACGTCCTGACTTTC
CATSRTRGGPGANVLTF
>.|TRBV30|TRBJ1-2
TGTGCCTGGAGTGTCTTGGCATATGGCTACACCTTC
CAWSVLAYGYTF
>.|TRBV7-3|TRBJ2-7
TGTGCCAGCAGCTTAGCGGGAACCTACGAGCAGTACTTC
CASSLAGTYEQYF
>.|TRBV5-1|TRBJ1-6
TGCGCCAGCAGCCCCTCGACAGTGGGTGGTTCACCCCTCCACTTT
CASSPSTVGGSPLHF
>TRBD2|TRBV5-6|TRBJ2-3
TGTGCCAGCAGCGAGGGACTAGCGGGAAGCACAGATACGCAGTATTTT
CASSEGLAGSTDTQYF
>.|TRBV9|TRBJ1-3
TGTGCCAGCAGCGTAGAAGGCGGATCTGGAAACACCATATATTTT
CASSVEGGSGNTIYF
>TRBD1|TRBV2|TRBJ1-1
TGTGCCAGCAGGAAACAGGGGGGCACTGAAGCTTTCTTT
CASRKQGGTEAFF
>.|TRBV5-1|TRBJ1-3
TGCGCCAGCAGTATGACCGAGGGATCCGGAAACACCATATATTTT
CASSMTEGSGNTIYF
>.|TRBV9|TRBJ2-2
TGTGCCAGCAGCGTAGCTTCAGGGGCCCACACCGGGGAGCTGTTTTTT
CASSVASGAHTGELFF
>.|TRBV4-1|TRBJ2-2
TGCGCCAGCAGCCAGCGACATACGACCGGGGAGCTGTTTTTT
CASSQRHTTGELFF
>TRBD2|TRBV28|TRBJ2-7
TGTGCCGCAAAAACAGGCGGGAGCTCCTACGAGCAGTACTTC
CAAKTGGSSYEQYF
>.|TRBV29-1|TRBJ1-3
TGCAGCGTTGAAGGCGGCGGGGCAGGAACAGGAAACACCATATATTTT
CSVEGGGAGTGNTIYF